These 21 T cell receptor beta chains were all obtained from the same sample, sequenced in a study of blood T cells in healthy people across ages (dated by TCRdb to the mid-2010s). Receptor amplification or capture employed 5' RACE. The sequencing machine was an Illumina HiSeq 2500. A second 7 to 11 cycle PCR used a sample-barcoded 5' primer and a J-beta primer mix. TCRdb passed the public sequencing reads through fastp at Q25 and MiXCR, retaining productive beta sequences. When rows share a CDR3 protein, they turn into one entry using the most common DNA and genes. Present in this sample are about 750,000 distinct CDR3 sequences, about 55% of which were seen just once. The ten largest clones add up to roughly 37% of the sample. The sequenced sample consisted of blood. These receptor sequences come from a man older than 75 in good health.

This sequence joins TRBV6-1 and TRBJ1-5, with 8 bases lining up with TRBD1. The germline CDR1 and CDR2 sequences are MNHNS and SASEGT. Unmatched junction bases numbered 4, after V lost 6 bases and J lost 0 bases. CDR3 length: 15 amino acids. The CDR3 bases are TGTGCCAGCAGAACGACAGGGGATAGCAATCAGCCCCAGCATTTT. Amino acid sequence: CASRTTGDSNQPQHF.

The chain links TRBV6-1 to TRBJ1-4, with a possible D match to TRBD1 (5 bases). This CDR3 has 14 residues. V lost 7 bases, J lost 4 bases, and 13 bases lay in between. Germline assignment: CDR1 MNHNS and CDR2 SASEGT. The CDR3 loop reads CASTRRDRNEKLFF. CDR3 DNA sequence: TGTGCCAGCACCAGACGGGACCGTAATGAAAAACTGTTTTTT.

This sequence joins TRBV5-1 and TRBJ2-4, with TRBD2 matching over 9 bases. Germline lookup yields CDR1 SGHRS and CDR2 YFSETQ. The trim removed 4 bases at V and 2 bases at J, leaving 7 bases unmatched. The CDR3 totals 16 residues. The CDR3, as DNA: TGCGCCAGCAGCCCAAGACTAGCGGATACCAAAAACATTCAGTACTTC. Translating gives CASSPRLADTKNIQYF.

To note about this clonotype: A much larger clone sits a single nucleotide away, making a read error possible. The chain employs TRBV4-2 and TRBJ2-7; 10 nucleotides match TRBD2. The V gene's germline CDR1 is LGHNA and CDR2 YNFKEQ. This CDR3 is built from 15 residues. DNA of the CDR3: TGTGACAGCAGCGCCCGGCTAGCGGGAGACTACGAGCAGTACTTC. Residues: CDSSARLAGDYEQYF.

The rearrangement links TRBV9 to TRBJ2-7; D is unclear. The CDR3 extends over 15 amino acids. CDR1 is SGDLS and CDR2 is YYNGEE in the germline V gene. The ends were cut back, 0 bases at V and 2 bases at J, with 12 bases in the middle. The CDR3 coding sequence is TGTGCCAGCAGCGTAGAGGCTTGGAGTACCTACGAGCAGTACTTC. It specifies CASSVEAWSTYEQYF.

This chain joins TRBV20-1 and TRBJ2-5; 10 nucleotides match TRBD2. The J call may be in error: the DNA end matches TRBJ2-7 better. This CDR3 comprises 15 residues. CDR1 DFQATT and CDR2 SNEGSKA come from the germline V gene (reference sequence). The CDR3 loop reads CSTTMTSGRATEQYF. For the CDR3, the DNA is TGCAGTACTACCATGACCAGCGGGAGGGCCACCGAGCAGTACTTC.

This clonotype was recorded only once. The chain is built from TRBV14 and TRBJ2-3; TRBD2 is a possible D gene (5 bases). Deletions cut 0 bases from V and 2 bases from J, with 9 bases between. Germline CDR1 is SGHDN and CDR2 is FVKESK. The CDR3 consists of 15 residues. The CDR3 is CASSQDPSLTDTQYF. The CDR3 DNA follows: TGTGCCAGCAGCCAAGACCCTAGCCTCACAGATACGCAGTATTTT.

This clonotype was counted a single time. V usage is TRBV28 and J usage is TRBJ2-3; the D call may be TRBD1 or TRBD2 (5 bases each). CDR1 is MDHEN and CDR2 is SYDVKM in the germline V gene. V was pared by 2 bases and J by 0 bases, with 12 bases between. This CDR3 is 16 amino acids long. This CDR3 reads CASSLQLRGSTDTQYF. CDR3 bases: TGTGCCAGCAGTTTACAGCTCCGGGGCAGCACAGATACGCAGTATTTT.

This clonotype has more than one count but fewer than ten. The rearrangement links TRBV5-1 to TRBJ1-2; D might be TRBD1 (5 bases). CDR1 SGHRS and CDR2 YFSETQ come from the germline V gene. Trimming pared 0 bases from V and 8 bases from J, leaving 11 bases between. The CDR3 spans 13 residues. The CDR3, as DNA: TGCGCCAGCAGCTTGGGCGCAGGGCAGGGCTACACCTTC. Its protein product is CASSLGAGQGYTF. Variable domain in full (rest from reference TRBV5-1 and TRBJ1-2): KAGVTQTPRYLIKTRGQQVTLSCSPISGHRSVSWYQQTPGQGLQFLFEYFSETQRNKGNFPGRFSGRQFSNSRSEMNVSTLELGDSALYLCASSLGAGQGYTFGSGTRLTVV.

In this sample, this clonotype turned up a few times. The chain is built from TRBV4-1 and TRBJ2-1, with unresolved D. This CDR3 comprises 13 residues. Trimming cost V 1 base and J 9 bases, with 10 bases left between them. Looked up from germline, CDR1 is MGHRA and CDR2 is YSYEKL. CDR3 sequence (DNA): TGCGCCAGCAGCCAAGTGGTCCTGGGTGAGCAGTTCTTC. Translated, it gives CASSQVVLGEQFF.

The CDR3 loop reads CASSRGGRGTLNTEAFF. CDR3 coding DNA: TGTGCCAGCAGCCGGGGGGGGAGGGGGACATTGAACACTGAAGCTTTCTTT. The genes are TRBV11-3 and TRBJ1-1, with D maybe TRBD1 (6 bases). V shed 5 bases and J shed 0 bases, with 19 bases lying between them. In germline, CDR1 is SGHNT, CDR2 YENEEA. The CDR3 totals 17 residues.

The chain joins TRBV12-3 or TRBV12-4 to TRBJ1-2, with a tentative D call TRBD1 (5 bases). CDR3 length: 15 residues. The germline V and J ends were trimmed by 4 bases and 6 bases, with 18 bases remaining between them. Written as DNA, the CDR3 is TGTGCCAGCAGTTCTCGAAGGGGACCTTGGAATGGCTACACCTTC. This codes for CASSSRRGPWNGYTF.

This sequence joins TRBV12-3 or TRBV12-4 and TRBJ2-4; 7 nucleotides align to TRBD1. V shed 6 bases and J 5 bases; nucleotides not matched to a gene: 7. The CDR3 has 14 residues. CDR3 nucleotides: TGTGCCAGCAGGGTCGACAGGGTCGAAAACATTCAGTACTTC. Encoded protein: CASRVDRVENIQYF.

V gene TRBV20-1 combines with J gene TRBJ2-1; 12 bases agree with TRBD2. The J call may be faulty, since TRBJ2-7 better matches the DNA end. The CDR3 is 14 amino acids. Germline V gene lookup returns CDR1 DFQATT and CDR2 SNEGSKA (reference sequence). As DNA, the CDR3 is TGCAGTGCCCAGGGACTAGCGGGCTACAATGAGCAGTACTTC. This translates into CSAQGLAGYNEQYF.

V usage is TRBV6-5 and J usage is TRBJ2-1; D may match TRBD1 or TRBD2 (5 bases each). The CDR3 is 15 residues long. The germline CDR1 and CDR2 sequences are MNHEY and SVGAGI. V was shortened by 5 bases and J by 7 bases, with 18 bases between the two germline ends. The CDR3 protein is CASSQLATRGNEQFF. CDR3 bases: TGTGCCAGCAGTCAATTAGCGACGAGGGGTAATGAGCAGTTCTTC.

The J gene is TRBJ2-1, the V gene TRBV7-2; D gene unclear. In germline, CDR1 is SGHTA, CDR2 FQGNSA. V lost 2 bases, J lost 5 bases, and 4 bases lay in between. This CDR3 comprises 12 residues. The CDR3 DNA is TGTGCCAGCAGCTTATCAAACAATGAGCAGTTCTTC. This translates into CASSLSNNEQFF. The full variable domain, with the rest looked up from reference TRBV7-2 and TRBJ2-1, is GAGVSQSPSNKVTEKGKDVELRCDPISGHTALYWYRQSLGQGLEFLIYFQGNSAPDKSGLPSDRFSAERTGGSVSTLTIQRTQQEDSAVYLCASSLSNNEQFFGPGTRLTVL.

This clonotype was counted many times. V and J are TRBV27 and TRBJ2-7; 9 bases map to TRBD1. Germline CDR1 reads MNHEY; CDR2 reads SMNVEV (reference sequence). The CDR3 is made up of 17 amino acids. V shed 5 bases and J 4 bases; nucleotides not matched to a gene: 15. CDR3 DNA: TGTGCCAGCAGTCCTTCCCGGACAGGGGTGCTCGGTTACGAGCAGTACTTC. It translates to CASSPSRTGVLGYEQYF.

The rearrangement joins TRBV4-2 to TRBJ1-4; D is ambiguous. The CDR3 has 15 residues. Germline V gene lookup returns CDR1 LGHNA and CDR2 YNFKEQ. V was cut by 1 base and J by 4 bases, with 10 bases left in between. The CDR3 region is CASSQARPGNEKLFF. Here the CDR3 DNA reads TGTGCCAGCAGCCAAGCGCGGCCGGGTAATGAAAAACTGTTTTTT.

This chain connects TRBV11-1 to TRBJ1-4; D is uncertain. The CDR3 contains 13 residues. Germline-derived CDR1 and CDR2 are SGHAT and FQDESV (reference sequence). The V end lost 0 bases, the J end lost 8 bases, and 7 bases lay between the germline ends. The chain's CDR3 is CASSLAPGEKLFF. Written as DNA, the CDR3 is TGTGCCAGCAGCTTAGCGCCGGGGGAAAAACTGTTTTTT.

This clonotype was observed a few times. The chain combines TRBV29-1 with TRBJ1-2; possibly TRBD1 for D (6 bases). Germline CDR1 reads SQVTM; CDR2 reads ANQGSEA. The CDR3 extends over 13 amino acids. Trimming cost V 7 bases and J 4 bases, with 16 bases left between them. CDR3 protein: CSAAEGGGYGYTF. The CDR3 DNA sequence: TGCAGCGCTGCCGAGGGGGGGGGCTATGGCTACACCTTC.

The CDR3: CSVEDPGRSSYNEQFF. In DNA, the CDR3 is TGCAGCGTTGAAGACCCAGGGCGGAGCTCCTACAATGAGCAGTTCTTC. The chain employs TRBV29-1 and TRBJ2-1; TRBD1 might be the D (5 bases). The V gene lost 0 bases and the J gene lost 0 bases, with 12 bases spanning the gap. Germline CDR1 SQVTM, CDR2 ANQGSEA. The length of the CDR3 is 16 residues.